This entry describes one TCR beta chain. Original processing methods: Scientists estimated how many nucleated cells there were by amplifying reference gene primers. Here immunoSEQ multiplex PCR was the method, and the copy in TCRdb shows in-frame clones only, minus some. V, J and clone size are taken as reported in that table, and D and trimming were inferred from the DNA itself. The top ten hold roughly 8.6% of the sample, which has fewer than 200,000 clones, around 90% seen once. Which cohort a participant joined came from the clinical history participants gave. Recovered status applied to Cohort 3 donors who had two consecutive negative PCRs. It also applied to those with clearance or with symptom resolution. Germline V lookup: CDR1 SGDLS, CDR2 YYNGEE. The CDR3 has 17 amino acids. Deletions cut 0 bases from V and 0 bases from J, with 13 bases between. The data were obtained in a study of blood T cell repertoires in COVID-19. Whole-study context: Samples came from the United States, Italy and Spain, spanning acute and convalescent COVID-19.

Sequencing was carried out using PBMCs or T cells enriched from blood (not recorded which). The receptor comes from a woman under 30 who had recovered from COVID-19. V usage is TRBV9 and J usage is TRBJ1-5; D might be TRBD1 (6 bases). The chain's CDR3 is CASSVGEGEHSNQPQHF. The CDR3 region has the DNA TGTGCCAGCAGCGTAGGCGAGGGGGAACATAGCAATCAGCCCCAGCATTTT.